This T cell receptor (beta chain) came from a study of blood T cell repertoires in COVID-19. Study-wide background: Researchers got acute and convalescent COVID-19 samples from the United States, Italy and Spain. PBMCs, B-cell-depleted T cells, or T cells provided the cDNA or gDNA that made up the material.

How the authors handled the data: Amplification from reference gene primers served as the basis for estimated nucleated cell counts. Method: immunoSEQ multiplex PCR; TCRdb's copy keeps in-frame clones and lacks some. The V and J calls and clone size come from that table; D and trimming were worked out from the DNA. The sample consists of 40,000 or so clones, roughly 73% of them appearing once. This CDR3 comprises 16 residues. Germline V gene sequence: CDR1 SGHDN, CDR2 FVKESK. V shed 4 bases, J shed 9 bases, and the junction held 12 bases outside the gene matches. The sequencing sample was made of peripheral blood. The V gene is TRBV14, the J gene TRBJ1-6; 7 nucleotides agree with TRBD1. The TCR comes from a man aged 80 or over with acute or convalescent COVID-19. The DNA for the CDR3 is TGTGCCAGCAGCCTAATAGACAGGGAGGTTTCTTCACCCCTCCACTTT. Translation gives CASSLIDREVSSPLHF.